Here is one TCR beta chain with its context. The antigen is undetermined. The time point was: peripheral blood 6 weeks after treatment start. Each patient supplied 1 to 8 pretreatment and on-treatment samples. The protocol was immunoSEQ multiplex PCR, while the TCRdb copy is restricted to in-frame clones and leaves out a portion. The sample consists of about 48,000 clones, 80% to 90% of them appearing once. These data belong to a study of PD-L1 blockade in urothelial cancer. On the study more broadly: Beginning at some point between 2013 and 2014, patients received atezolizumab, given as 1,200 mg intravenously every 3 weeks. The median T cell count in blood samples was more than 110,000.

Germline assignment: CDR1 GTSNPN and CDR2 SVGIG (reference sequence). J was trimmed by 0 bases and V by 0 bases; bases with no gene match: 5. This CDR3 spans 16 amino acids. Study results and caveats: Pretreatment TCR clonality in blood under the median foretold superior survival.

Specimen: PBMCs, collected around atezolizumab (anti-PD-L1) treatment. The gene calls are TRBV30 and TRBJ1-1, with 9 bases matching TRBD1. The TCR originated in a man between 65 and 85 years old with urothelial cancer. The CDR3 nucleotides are TGTGCCTGGAGTGTTCTGGACAGGGGATTGAACACTGAAGCTTTCTTT. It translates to CAWSVLDRGLNTEAFF.